The 2 T cell receptor beta chains presented below share a single source sample, sequenced in a study of a mutant IDH1 vaccine in newly diagnosed glioma. Assay used: immunoSEQ multiplex PCR; TCRdb lists only in-frame clones, some missing. Of approximately 82,000 clones listed, 65% to 90% are singletons. The antigens of these receptors remain unknown. Time point given: week 23, last vaccination. All doses held 300 ug of mutant IDH1 20-mer peptide, with topical imiquimod. Sample: PBMCs, taken from a glioma patient whose treatment included an IDH1 peptide vaccine. The receptors derive from a man aged 30-40 years with glioma. Some clones in this sample may be carry-over from other donors' samples.

The chain employs TRBV7-9 and TRBJ2-3; 11 bases fit TRBD2. This CDR3 contains 16 residues. V trimming: 6 bases; J trimming: 6 bases; junction bases outside the gene matches: 11. CDR1 is SEHNR and CDR2 is FQNEAQ in the germline V gene (reference sequence). The CDR3 DNA reads TGTGCCAGCAGGCAAACTAGCGGGGGAGCATTGGATACGCAGTATTTT. Translating it yields CASRQTSGGALDTQYF.

The chain combines TRBV27 with TRBJ2-7; D is perhaps TRBD1 (5 bases). CDR3 size: 13 residues. From germline, CDR1 is MNHEY and CDR2 SMNVEV (reference sequence). V lost 8 bases and J lost 6, with 17 bases in between. CDR3 residues: CASAYRAQGEQYF. DNA for the CDR3: TGTGCCAGCGCCTACAGAGCCCAGGGCGAGCAGTACTTC.